This T cell receptor beta chain was identified in a study of blood T cell repertoires in COVID-19. Study summary: The analysed material was cDNA or gDNA that came from T cells, B-cell-depleted T cells, or PBMCs.

The ends were cut back, 4 bases at V and 3 bases at J, with 20 bases in the middle. Per germline, CDR1 SGHDT and CDR2 YYEEEE. The CDR3 runs 16 residues. This table comes from immunoSEQ multiplex PCR, and its TCRdb copy is limited to in-frame clones, with some not included. The table lists under 350,000 clones, around 87% of them singletons. The TCR comes from a man between 18 and 35 years old with active or convalescent COVID-19. Sequencing was performed on peripheral blood. The rearrangement uses TRBV5-6 and TRBJ2-7, with D possibly TRBD1 on 6 matching bases. Written as DNA, the CDR3 is TGTGCCAGCAGCGCACTCAGGGGAGCAAAGGTCTACGAGCAGTACTTC. Its protein is CASSALRGAKVYEQYF. Supplemented by reference TRBV5-6 and TRBJ2-7, the full variable domain reads DAGVTQSPTHLIKTRGQQVTLRCSPKSGHDTVSWYQQALGQGPQFIFQYYEEEERQRGNFPDRFSGHQFPNYSSELNVNALLLGDSALYLCASSALRGAKVYEQYFGPGTRLTVT.